This T cell receptor beta chain emerged from a study of beta chain features in type 1 diabetes (dated by TCRdb to 2016 to 2018). For context, the study as a whole: Mean age, gender distribution, total cell number and subset yield were not different between patients and healthy donors. A total of around 100 million sorted cells were examined across all samples, and RNA yield correlated strongly with the number of cells per subset. In the study, recently diagnosed type 1 diabetes patients and matched healthy donors were compared on the TCRB repertoires of their sorted circulating CD4+ T cell subsets. Naive and central memory subsets were obtained from all 30 or so donors, but regulatory and stem cell-like memory subsets were isolated from only 8 patients and roughly eight healthy donors. Broader findings and caveats from the paper: HLA sub-analyses involved small numbers of individuals, so any influence of HLA type on TCRB rearrangement remained unresolved. A moderate but significant shortening of TCRB CDR3 length was observed in type 1 diabetes patients in all four CD4+ subsets. Naive, central memory and regulatory TCRB repertoires appeared to be more alike among patients than among healthy donors. Patients with type 1 diabetes made fewer insertions and deleted more nucleotides at VDJ recombination sites, implying thymic rearrangement abnormalities. Shorter templates might have been favored by PCR, but patient and control samples were amplified and corrected together, so both groups would have been affected equally by any skew. Because cDNA rather than genomic DNA was sequenced, highly expressing activated cells could have been over-represented, although no difference in activation and CD3 levels was found between groups.

A single peripheral blood draw of 90 to 150 mL on average was collected from each donor into heparinised tubes. Using a panel that included CD45RO, CCR7, CD25, CD127, CD95 and CD27, naive, central memory, regulatory and stem cell-like memory CD4+ T cells were sorted on a BD FACSAria II. Purity was above 95% for every sorted population. Right away, PBMCs were isolated by Lymphoprep density gradient centrifugation and were stained directly, with no culture step. So that batch effects would be minimized, each experiment stained and sorted samples in pairs, pairing one healthy donor with one patient. Worth noting for this clone: Its specific antigen is unknown. The record has no base qualities; no much larger clone is one base away.

The entire isolated RNA was reverse transcribed using the High Capacity cDNA Reverse Transcription Kit, and thus expressed TCRB transcripts were sequenced. Deep immunoSEQ sequencing was performed on naive, central memory and regulatory T cell samples, with an average of roughly 3.6 million total reads per sample. After sorted cells were lysed in RLT buffer, RNA was extracted with DNase-treated RNeasy Micro or Mini kits, with the choice depending on cell number. Each cell subset was processed on its own to prevent cross-contamination, while patient and healthy donor samples were processed together. Using the immunoSEQ multiplex PCR, TCRB sequences were amplified from cDNA into 87-bp fragments spanning the CDR3 region. Amplicons were sequenced on the Illumina HiSeq platform. In the paper's pipeline: PCR bias was corrected computationally using synthetic template baselines, and reads within Hamming distance 2 were collapsed, with unmergeable singletons discarded. Reads were aligned against IMGT so that V, D and J genes, CDR3 length and insertions or deletions at six rearrangement sites could be assigned. Clonotype counts were normalized to sorted cell number within each subset before computing true diversity and Gini coefficients with the tcR R package. Repertoire sharing was quantified using the overlap coefficient calculated on TCRB nucleotide sequences. As a proxy for the pre-selection repertoire, out-of-frame TCRB sequences from naive cells were analyzed. TCRdb limited this immuneACCESS table to in-frame rearrangements with V and J called. A share of clones is missing; checked studies link under half to unresolved V genes, and the rest is unexplained. The V and J calls and clone size come from that table; D and trimming were worked out from the DNA. Present in this sample are under 250,000 clones, roughly an eighth of which were seen just once. The top ten constitute 0.026% of the sample.

The TCR sequence derives from a woman aged 40 to 50 in good health. The sequencing input was naive CD4+ T cells from blood. Interpreted using the paper, the cell subset or site label stands for: true naive CD4+ T cells.

The CDR3 loop reads CATRRQVSNQPQHF. The nucleotides read TGTGCCACGAGACGACAGGTTAGCAATCAGCCCCAGCATTTT. The chain uses TRBV6-5 and TRBJ1-5, and the D gene may be TRBD1, 6 bases matching. The CDR3, from cysteine to phenylalanine, totals 14 residues. Here the CDR3 DNA is all that survives: 42 bases in frame from base 1. The germline V gene encodes CDR1 MNHEY and CDR2 SVGAGI. The germline ends are 13 bases apart after V is trimmed by 10 bases and J by 0 bases.